In this sample, the clone carrying this T cell receptor (beta chain) turned up many times. TCRdb itself ran the 5' RACE reads through MiXCR, one entry per CDR3 protein. This sample has about 37,000 distinct CDR3 sequences, with approximately 5% found just once. The entry originates in a study of early T cells in non-severe SARS-CoV-2 infection. Study in general: Unsorted whole blood bulk RNA was sequenced, with unpaired chains.

The germline CDR1 and CDR2 sequences are SGHVS and FNYEAQ. This CDR3 is 16 amino acids long. V shed 4 bases and J shed 0 bases, with 14 bases lying between them. This chain connects TRBV7-6 to TRBJ2-3; a possible D gene is TRBD1 (6 bases). The origin of this receptor is an adult who was a healthcare worker with PCR-confirmed SARS-CoV-2 infection or an uninfected control (not recorded which). The sequencing input was whole blood. The CDR3 region has the DNA TGTGCCAGCAGCTCAGGGGCACAGAGAAGCACAGATACGCAGTATTTT. Protein: CASSSGAQRSTDTQYF.